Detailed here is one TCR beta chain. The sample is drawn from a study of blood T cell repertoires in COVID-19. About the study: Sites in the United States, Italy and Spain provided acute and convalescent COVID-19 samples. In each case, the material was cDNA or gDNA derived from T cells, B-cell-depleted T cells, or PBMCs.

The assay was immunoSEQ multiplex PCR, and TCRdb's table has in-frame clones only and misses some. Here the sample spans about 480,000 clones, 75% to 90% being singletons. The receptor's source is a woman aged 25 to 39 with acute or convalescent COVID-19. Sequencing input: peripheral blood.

CDR3 bases: TGTGCCAGCACCATCCATGGACTAGCGTTTTCTGGAGAGACCCAGTACTTC. Its translation: CASTIHGLAFSGETQYF. The chain recombines TRBV11-2 with TRBJ2-5, with TRBD2 identical over 9 bases. Trimming took 7 bases from V and 4 from J; bases not matched to a gene: 16. The CDR3 is 17 residues long. Germline V gene data show CDR1 as SGHAT and CDR2 as FQNNGV. Variable domain in full (rest from reference TRBV11-2 and TRBJ2-5): EAGVAQSPRYKIIEKRQSVAFWCNPISGHATLYWYQQILGQGPKLLIQFQNNGVVDDSQLPKDRFSAERLKGVDSTLKIQPAKLEDSAVYLCASTIHGLAFSGETQYFGPGTRLLVL.